The T cell receptor (beta chain) under discussion was sequenced for a study of T-cell memory formation after mild COVID-19. The germline V gene encodes CDR1 MNHEY and CDR2 SVGAGI. This CDR3 comprises 12 residues. Trimming stripped 4 bases from V and 6 bases from J, with 7 bases between. TCRdb reprocessed the 5' RACE reads with MiXCR, giving one entry per CDR3 protein. The sample lists under 450,000 distinct CDR3 sequences; approximately 15% were seen once. The receptor comes from a man between 18 and 29 years old who had mild COVID-19 (a few samples of this study predate the infection). Cell type and time point are not known. The sample comprised PBMCs or a T cell subset sorted from them (not recorded which). V and J are TRBV6-5 and TRBJ1-5; no reliable D call. The chain's CDR3 is CASSSTGQPQHF. Here the CDR3 DNA reads TGTGCCAGCAGTTCTACCGGTCAGCCCCAGCATTTT.